Each of the 5 T cell receptor beta chains below was sequenced from the same sample in a study of CD8+CD57+ T cells in acquired aplastic anemia. Individuals selected for sequencing had exhibited CD8+CD57+ cell expansion on flow cytometry. TCR beta VDJ and CDR3 profiles were obtained from a genomic DNA template. TCRdb ran MiXCR on the reads and lists one entry per CDR3 protein. Seen here are about 180,000 distinct CDR3 sequences, 48% observed once, and the top ten hold 13%. Sequenced input: sorted CD4+, CD8+, or CD8+CD57+ T cells (not recorded which) from PBMCs. The source of these receptors is a human donor with aplastic anemia.

This clonotype was detected a few times. The chain carries TRBV3-1 and TRBJ2-3; tentative D call: TRBD1 (6 bases). Trimming pared 4 bases from V and 9 bases from J, leaving 14 bases between. Germline V lookup: CDR1 LGHDT, CDR2 YNNKEL (reference sequence). There are 13 residues in the CDR3. The CDR3 nucleotides read TGTGCCAGCAGCCCTAAACTAGGGGGAACGCAGTATTTT. It translates to CASSPKLGGTQYF.

There are a few counts of this clonotype. The chain carries TRBV29-1 and TRBJ1-1; the match to TRBD1 covers 9 bases. This CDR3 comprises 14 residues. With V trimmed by 6 bases and J by 4 bases, 9 bases remained unmatched. CDR1 and CDR2 (germline): SQVTM, ANQGSEA. CDR3 residues: CSVDPGQGSTEAFF. In DNA form, the CDR3 reads TGCAGCGTCGACCCGGGACAGGGATCCACTGAAGCTTTCTTT.

This chain's CDR3 is CASSEVAKNIQYF. CDR3 coding DNA: TGTGCCAGCAGTGAAGTAGCCAAAAACATTCAGTACTTC. The chain combines TRBV25-1 with TRBJ2-4; D gene uncertain. Trimming removed 2 bases at V and 0 bases at J, with 2 bases between. CDR3 length: 13 amino acids. Per the germline V gene, CDR1 is MGHDK and CDR2 is SYGVNS.

This sequence joins TRBV20-1 and TRBJ2-7; 7 bases map to TRBD1. V shed 5 bases and J 7 bases; nucleotides not matched to a gene: 14. The CDR3 covers 14 residues. CDR1 and CDR2 (germline): DFQATT, SNEGSKA (reference sequence). DNA of the CDR3: TGCAGTGCTGTCGACAGGGCCTCCTTCGGGGAGCAGTACTTC. Amino acids: CSAVDRASFGEQYF.

This clonotype appeared a few times. The rearrangement uses TRBV19 and TRBJ1-1; 9 nucleotides agree with TRBD1. The CDR3 spans 15 residues. The V and J ends lost 6 bases and 2 bases, in that order; junction bases with no gene match: 7. Germline CDR1 LNHDA, CDR2 SQIVND (reference sequence). CDR3 sequence reads: CASRRDRAGNTEAFF. CDR3 nucleotide sequence: TGTGCCAGTAGAAGGGACAGGGCTGGAAACACTGAAGCTTTCTTT.